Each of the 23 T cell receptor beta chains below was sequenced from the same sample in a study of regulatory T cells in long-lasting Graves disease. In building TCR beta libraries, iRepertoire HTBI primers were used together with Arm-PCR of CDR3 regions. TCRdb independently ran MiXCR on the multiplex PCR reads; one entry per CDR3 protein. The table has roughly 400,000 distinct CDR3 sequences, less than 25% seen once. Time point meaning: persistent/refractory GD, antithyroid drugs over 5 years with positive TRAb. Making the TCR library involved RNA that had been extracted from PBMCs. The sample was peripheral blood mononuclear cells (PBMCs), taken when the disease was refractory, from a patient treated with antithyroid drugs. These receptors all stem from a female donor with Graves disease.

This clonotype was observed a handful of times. The CDR3 spells CASSPKGSGRTFQETQYF. The CDR3 bases are TGTGCCAGCAGCCCTAAGGGTAGCGGGAGGACGTTTCAAGAGACCCAGTACTTC. The rearrangement joins TRBV7-3 to TRBJ2-5, with 10 bases matching TRBD2. Germline CDR1 is SGHTA and CDR2 is FQGTGA. Trimming removed 5 bases from V and 2 bases from J; junction bases left unmatched: 14. There are 18 residues in the CDR3. Using reference TRBV7-3 and TRBJ2-5 for the parts outside the CDR3, the full variable domain is GAGVSQTPSNKVTEKGKYVELRCDPISGHTALYWYRQSLGQGPEFLIYFQGTGAADDSGLPNDRFFAVRPEGSVSTLKIQRTERGDSAVYLCASSPKGSGRTFQETQYFGPGTRLLVL.

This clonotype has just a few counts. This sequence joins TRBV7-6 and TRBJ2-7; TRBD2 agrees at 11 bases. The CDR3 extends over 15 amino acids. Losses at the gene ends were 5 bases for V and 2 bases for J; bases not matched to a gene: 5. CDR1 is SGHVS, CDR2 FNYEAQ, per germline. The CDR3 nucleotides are TGTGCCAGCAGCGGACCGGGACTAGCGGCCTACGAGCAGTACTTC. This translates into CASSGPGLAAYEQYF.

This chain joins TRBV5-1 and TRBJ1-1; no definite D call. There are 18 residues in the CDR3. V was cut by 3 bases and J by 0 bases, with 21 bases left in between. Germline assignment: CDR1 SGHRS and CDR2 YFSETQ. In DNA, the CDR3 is TGCGCCAGCAGCTCGACTTTTGGTACCAACGGGATGAACACTGAAGCTTTCTTT. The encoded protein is CASSSTFGTNGMNTEAFF. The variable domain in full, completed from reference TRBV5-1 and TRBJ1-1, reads KAGVTQTPRYLIKTRGQQVTLSCSPISGHRSVSWYQQTPGQGLQFLFEYFSETQRNKGNFPGRFSGRQFSNSRSEMNVSTLELGDSALYLCASSSTFGTNGMNTEAFFGQGTRLTVV.

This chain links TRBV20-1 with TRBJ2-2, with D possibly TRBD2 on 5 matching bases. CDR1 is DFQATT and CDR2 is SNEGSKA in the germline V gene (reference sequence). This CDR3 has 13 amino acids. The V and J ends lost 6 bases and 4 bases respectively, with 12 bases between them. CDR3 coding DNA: TGCAGTGCACAAGGGAGAGGCACCGGGGAGCTGTTTTTT. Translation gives CSAQGRGTGELFF.

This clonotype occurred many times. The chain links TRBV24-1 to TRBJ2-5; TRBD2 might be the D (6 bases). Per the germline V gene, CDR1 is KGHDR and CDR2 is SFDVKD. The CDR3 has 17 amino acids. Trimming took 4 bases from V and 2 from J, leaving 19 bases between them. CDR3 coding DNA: TGTGCCACCAGTGACCCCGGGCGGGGTCGTGGGCAAGAGACCCAGTACTTC. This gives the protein CATSDPGRGRGQETQYF.

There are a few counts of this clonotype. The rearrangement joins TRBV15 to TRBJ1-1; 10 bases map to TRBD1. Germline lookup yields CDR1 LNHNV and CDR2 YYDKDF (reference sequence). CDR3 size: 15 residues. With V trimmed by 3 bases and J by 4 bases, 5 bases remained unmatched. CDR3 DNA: TGTGCCACCAGCAGTGACAGGGGGCCGTTCACTGAAGCTTTCTTT. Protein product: CATSSDRGPFTEAFF.

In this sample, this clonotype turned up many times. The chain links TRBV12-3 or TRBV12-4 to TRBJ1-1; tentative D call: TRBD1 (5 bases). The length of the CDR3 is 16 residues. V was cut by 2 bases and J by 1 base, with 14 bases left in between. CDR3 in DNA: TGTGCCAGCAGTTTAAGGGTCGGGGCCAGGAACACTGAAGCTTTCTTT. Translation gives CASSLRVGARNTEAFF.

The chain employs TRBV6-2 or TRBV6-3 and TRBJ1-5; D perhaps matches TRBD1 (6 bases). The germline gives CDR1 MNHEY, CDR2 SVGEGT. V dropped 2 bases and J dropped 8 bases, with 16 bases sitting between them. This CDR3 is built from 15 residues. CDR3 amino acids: CASSYGGPGHKPQHF. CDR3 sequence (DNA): TGTGCCAGCAGTTACGGAGGACCGGGACACAAGCCCCAGCATTTT.

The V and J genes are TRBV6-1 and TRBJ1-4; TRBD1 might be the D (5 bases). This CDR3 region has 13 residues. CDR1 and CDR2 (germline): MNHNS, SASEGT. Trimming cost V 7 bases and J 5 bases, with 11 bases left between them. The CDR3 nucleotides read TGTGCCAGCAAAACCGGGACCAATGAAAAACTGTTTTTT. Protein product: CASKTGTNEKLFF.

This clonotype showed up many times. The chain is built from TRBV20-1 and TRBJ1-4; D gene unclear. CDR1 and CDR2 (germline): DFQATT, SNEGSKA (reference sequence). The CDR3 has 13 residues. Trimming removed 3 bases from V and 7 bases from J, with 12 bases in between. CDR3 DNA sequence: TGCAGTGCTAGCTCGGGGAGTGGTGAAAAACTGTTTTTT. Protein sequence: CSASSGSGEKLFF.

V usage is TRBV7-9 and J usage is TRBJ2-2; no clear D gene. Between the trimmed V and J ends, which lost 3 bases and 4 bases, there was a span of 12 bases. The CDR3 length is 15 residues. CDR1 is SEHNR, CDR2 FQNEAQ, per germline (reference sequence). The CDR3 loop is CASSFGLIGTGELFF. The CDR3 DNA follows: TGTGCCAGCAGCTTCGGGCTGATAGGCACCGGGGAGCTGTTTTTT. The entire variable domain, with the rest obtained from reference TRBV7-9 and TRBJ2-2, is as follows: DTGVSQNPRHKITKRGQNVTFRCDPISEHNRLYWYRQTLGQGPEFLTYFQNEAQLEKSRLLSDRFSAERPKGSFSTLEIQRTEQGDSAMYLCASSFGLIGTGELFFGEGSRLTVL.

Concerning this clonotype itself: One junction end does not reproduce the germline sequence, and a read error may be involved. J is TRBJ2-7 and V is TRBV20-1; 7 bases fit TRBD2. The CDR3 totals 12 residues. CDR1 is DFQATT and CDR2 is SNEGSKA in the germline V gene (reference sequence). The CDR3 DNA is TGCGGTGCTAGAGAACTAGCGTACGAGCAGTACTTC. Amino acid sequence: CGARELAYEQYF.

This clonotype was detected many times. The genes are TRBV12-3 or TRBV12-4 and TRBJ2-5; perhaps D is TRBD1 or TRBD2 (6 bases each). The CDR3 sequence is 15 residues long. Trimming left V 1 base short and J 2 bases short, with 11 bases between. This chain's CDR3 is CASSLGPGAQETQYF. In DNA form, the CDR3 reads TGTGCCAGCAGTTTAGGACCGGGGGCACAAGAGACCCAGTACTTC.

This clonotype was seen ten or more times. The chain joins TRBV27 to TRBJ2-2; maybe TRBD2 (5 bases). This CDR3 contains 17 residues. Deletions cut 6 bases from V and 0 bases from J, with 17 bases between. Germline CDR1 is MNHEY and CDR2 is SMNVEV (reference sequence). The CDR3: CASSLLPSGANTGELFF. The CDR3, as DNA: TGTGCCAGCAGCCTCCTTCCCAGCGGAGCGAACACCGGGGAGCTGTTTTTT.

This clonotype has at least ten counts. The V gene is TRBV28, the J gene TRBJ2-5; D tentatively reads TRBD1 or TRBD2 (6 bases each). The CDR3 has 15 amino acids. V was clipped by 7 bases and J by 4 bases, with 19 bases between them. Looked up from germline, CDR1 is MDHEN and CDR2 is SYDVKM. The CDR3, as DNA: TGTGCCAGCATAAGGACAATAGGAGGGGGAGAGACCCAGTACTTC. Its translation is CASIRTIGGGETQYF.

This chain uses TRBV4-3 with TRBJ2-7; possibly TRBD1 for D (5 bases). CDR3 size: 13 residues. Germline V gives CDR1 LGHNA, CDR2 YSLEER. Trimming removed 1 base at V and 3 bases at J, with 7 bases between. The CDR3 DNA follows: TGCGCCAGCAGCCAAGGACAGTTCTACGAGCAGTACTTC. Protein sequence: CASSQGQFYEQYF.

The CDR3 DNA reads as TGCGCCAGCAGCCAGGTAGCGGGAGGGCCTGATGAGCAGTACTTC. As protein: CASSQVAGGPDEQYF. J is TRBJ2-7 and V is TRBV4-1; TRBD2 matches 11 bases. Per germline, CDR1 MGHRA and CDR2 YSYEKL. V was clipped by 3 bases and J by 7 bases; unmatched bases: 8. This CDR3 spans 15 amino acids.

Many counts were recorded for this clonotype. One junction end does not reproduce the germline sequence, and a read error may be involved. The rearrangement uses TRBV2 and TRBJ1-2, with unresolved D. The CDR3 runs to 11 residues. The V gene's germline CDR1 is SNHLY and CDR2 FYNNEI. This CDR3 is CASSRIYGYTF. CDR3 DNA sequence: TGCGCCAGCAGTCGGATCTATGGCTACACCTTC.

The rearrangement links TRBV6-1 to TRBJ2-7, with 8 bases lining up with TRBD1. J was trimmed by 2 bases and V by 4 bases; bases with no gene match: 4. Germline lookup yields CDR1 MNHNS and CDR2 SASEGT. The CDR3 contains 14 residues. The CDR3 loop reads CASSGMDRAYEQYF. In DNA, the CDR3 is TGTGCCAGCAGTGGCATGGACAGGGCCTACGAGCAGTACTTC.

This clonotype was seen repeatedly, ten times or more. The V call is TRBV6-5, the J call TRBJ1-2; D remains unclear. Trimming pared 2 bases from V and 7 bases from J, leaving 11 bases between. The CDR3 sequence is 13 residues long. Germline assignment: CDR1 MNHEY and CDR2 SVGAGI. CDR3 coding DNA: TGTGCCAGCAGTTACAGGGATTTCGGTGGCTACACCTTC. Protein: CASSYRDFGGYTF.

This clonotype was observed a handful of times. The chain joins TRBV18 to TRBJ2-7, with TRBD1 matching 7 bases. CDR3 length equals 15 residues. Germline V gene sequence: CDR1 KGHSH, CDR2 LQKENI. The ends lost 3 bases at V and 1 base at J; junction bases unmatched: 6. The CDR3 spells CASSPGQRASYEQYF. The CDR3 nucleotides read TGTGCCAGCTCACCGGGACAGAGAGCGTCCTACGAGCAGTACTTC.

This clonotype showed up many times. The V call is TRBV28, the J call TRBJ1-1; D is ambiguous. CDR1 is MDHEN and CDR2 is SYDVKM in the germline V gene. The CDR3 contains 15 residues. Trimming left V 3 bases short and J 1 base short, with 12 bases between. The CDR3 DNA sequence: TGTGCCAGCAGTTTGCAACAGACCTGGAACACTGAAGCTTTCTTT. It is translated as CASSLQQTWNTEAFF.

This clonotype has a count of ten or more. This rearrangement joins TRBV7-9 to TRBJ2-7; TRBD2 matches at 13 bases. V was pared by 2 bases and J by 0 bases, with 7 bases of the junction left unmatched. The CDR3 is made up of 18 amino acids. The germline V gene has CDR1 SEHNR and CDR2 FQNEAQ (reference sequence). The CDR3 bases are TGTGCCAGCAGCTTAAAGGTTACTAGCGGGAGGGCCTCCTACGAGCAGTACTTC. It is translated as CASSLKVTSGRASYEQYF.